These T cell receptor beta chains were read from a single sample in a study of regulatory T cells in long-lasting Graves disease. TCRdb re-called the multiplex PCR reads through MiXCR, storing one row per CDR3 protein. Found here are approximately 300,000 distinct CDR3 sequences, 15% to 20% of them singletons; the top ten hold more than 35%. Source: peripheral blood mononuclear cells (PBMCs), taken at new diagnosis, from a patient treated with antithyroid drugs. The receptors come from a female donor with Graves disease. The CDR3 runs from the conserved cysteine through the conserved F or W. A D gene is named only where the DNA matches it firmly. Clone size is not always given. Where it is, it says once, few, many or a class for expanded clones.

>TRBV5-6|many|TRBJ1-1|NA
CASGRRRDTEAFF
TGTGCCAGCGGCCGCCGACGGGACACTGAAGCTTTCTTT
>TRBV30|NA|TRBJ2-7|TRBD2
CAWTSTSGSFYEQYF
TGTGCCTGGACTTCGACTAGCGGGAGCTTCTACGAGCAGTACTTC
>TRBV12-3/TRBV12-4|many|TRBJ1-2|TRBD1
CASSPTGEEVYGYTF
TGTGCCAGCAGCCCCACAGGGGAAGAAGTCTATGGCTACACCTTC
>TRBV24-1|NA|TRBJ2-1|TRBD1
CATSDALRTGVHEQFF
TGTGCCACCAGTGATGCACTCAGGACAGGGGTCCACGAGCAGTTCTTC
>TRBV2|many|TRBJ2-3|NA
CASSVGEEIDTQYF
TGTGCCAGCAGTGTAGGCGAGGAGATAGATACGCAGTATTTT
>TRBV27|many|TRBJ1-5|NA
CASSLSGHNQPQHF
TGTGCCAGCAGTTTATCGGGCCATAATCAGCCCCAGCATTTT
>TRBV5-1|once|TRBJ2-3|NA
CASSLASRGPSTDTQYF
TGCGCCAGCAGCTTGGCCTCGAGGGGCCCTAGCACAGATACGCAGTATTTT
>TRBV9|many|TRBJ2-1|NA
CASSVEGTSSYNEQFF
TGTGCCAGCAGCGTAGAGGGGACGAGCTCCTACAATGAGCAGTTCTTC
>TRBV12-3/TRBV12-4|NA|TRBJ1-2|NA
CASSSRALGPVHGYTF
TGTGCCAGCAGTTCCCGGGCCCTCGGCCCGGTCCATGGCTACACCTTC
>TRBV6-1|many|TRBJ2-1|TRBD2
CASSERLAGSEQFF
TGTGCCAGCAGTGAAAGGCTAGCGGGATCTGAGCAGTTCTTC
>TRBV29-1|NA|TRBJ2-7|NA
CSVARGSPYEQYF
TGCAGCGTGGCCAGGGGCTCGCCTTACGAGCAGTACTTC
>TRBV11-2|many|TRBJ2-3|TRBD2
CASSSLAGGATDTQYF
TGTGCCAGCAGCTCGCTAGCGGGGGGGGCCACAGATACGCAGTATTTT
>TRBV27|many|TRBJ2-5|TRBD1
CASGRQGVGETQYF
TGTGCCAGCGGAAGACAGGGGGTGGGAGAGACCCAGTACTTC
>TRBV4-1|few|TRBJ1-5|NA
CASSQDRTDHIPNQPQHF
TGCGCCAGCAGCCAAGATAGGACAGACCATATCCCCAATCAGCCCCAGCATTTT
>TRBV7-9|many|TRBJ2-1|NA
CASSLARPGWDEQFF
TGTGCCAGCAGCTTAGCGCGGCCGGGGTGGGATGAGCAGTTCTTC